This TCR beta chain was captured by sequencing in a study of shared clonotypes between healthy human individuals (dated by TCRdb to 2020 to 2021). Regarding the study in general: The cohort comprised two women and a few men aged 18 to 49 years. To estimate repertoire size and how much clonotype sharing occurs between individuals, the study deeply sequenced the blood TCR repertoires of about 5 healthy adults. Different laboratories and diverse techniques were used to prepare libraries and sequence TCR repertoires, to increase sequencing depth and limit assay-specific biases. For each donor, CD4 naive and CD4 memory were each run on three plates, CD8 naive on two plates, and CD8 memory on one plate. Per donor, leukapheresis produced somewhere between about 0.94 and 9.5 billion PBMCs.

Using the deep immunoSEQ assay, TCR CDR3 regions were amplified from genomic DNA by multiplex PCR. Extracted genomic DNA from each cell subset was distributed evenly across all wells of several immunoSEQ 96-well plates, and each plate was treated as a replicate. For sorted subsets, about 0.2 ug genomic DNA, equal to some 30,000 T cell genomes, was loaded into each replicate PCR. The purified libraries were quantified using a Qubit 3.0 fluorometer, sized with a Bioanalyzer 2100, and then quantified again using the KAPA Library Quantification kit. Each immunoSEQ 96-well plate was sequenced on its own single-read 150-cycle Illumina NextSeq 550 flow cell. In the original analysis: Because the immunoSEQ output included only junctional sequences and no quality scores, the filtering could not be the same as the filtering used for full-length reads. Sequences were annotated with PyIR, a Python wrapper for IgBLAST v1.9, using IMGT germline references to assign V/J genes and CDR3. Reads with weak V/J assignments (E-value above 1e-6), missing CDR3, stop codons, out-of-frame junctions, or ambiguous translated residues were removed. V3J clonotypes were defined by identical inferred V gene, J gene, and CDR3 amino acid sequence. Percentage overlap between repertoires was computed as shared unique clonotypes divided by the size of the smaller repertoire. Richness of each repertoire was evaluated using RTK rarefaction, the Chao1 estimator, and Recon v2.1 estimates of unobserved clonotypes. OLGA was used to compute generation probabilities for all TCRbeta clonotypes that the gDNA method yielded from a handful of donors. As stored in TCRdb, this immuneACCESS dataset retains in-frame rearrangements with V and J assigned. A fraction of the clones does not appear; measured against another copy, unresolved V genes explain less than half of the discrepancy, and the remainder lacks a known reason. From that table come the V and J calls and clone size; the DNA was used to work out D and trimming. For this sample there are millions of clones; 85% to 95% appear just once. The ten largest account for 0.1% to 0.15% of the sample.

Healthy HIV-negative adults with no recently reported acute infections or vaccinations were included as donors. Every donor was a Caucasian adult residing in Nashville, Tennessee, USA. CD4+ T cells were enriched by magnetic negative selection; naive cells were then positively selected on CD45RA, and the negative fraction formed the memory subset. Blood was obtained by leukapheresis, after which PBMCs were separated by Ficoll-Histopaque density gradient centrifugation and cryopreserved in liquid nitrogen vapor phase. Analytical flow cytometry was used to check the purity and quantity of every magnetically sorted T cell population. Each sorted fraction had its genomic DNA isolated and then quantified by UV absorbance on a Nanodrop 2000c. Findings and caveats that apply to the study as a whole: Because the study included a small number of donors, the genetic and exposure-history diversity represented was limited. Naive subsets generally had larger estimated clonotype richness than memory subsets did. Across a handful of donors, 5% to 6% of naive CD4, roughly 3.3% of naive CD8, around 2.5% of memory CD4, and approximately 0.42% of memory CD8 clonotypes were shared. Compared with non-shared clonotypes, the clonotypes found in all four sorted-subset donors had higher generation probabilities. Rarefaction of sorted-subset datasets indicated incomplete sequencing despite the large sequencing depth. Pairwise subsampling indicated that sequencing depth was expected to affect the degree of clonotype sharing among donors. Sampling was restricted to blood, and TCR repertoires in tissue are likely to differ from TCR repertoires in blood.

V gives up 4 bases and J gives up 6 bases, and the segment between their germline ends measures 21 bases. Looking up the germline V gene yields CDR1 SGHRS and CDR2 YFSETQ. From the cysteine up to the phenylalanine, the CDR3 has a length of 16 residues. Only the CDR3 DNA is retained, 48 bases long and in frame from the first base. Details on this clone: The antigen it binds to is not known. No per-base quality is available; no much larger clone lies one base away.

The chain employs TRBV5-1 and TRBJ2-3, with a weak D call of TRBD2 (6 bases match). The sequence came from a man aged 18 to 35 in good health. The specimen sequenced was naive CD4+ T cells sorted from blood. The sample's cell subset or site label, in plain terms: CD45RA+ positively selected. The CDR3 amino acid sequence is: CASSGRDGRATDTQYF. The DNA reads as follows: TGCGCCAGCAGCGGACGCGACGGGAGAGCAACCGATACGCAGTATTTT.